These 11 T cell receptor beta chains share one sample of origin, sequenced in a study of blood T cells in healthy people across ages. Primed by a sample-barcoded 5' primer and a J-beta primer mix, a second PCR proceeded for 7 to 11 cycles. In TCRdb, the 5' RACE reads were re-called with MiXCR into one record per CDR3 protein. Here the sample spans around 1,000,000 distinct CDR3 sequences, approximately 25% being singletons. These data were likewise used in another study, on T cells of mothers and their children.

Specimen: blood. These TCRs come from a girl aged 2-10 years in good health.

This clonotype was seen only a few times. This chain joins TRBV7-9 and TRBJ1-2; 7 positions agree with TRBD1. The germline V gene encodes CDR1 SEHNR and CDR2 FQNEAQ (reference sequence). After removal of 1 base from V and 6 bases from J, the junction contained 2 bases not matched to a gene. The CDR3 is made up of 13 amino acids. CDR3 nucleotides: TGTGCCAGCAGCTTAGAAGGGACAGATGGCTACACCTTC. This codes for CASSLEGTDGYTF.

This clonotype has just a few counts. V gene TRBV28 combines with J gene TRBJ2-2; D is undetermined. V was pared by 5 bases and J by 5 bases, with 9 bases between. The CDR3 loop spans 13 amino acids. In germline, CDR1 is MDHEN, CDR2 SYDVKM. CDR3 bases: TGTGCCAGCAGTCCATCGATGACCGGGGAGCTGTTTTTT. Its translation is CASSPSMTGELFF.

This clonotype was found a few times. The CDR3 DNA sequence: TGTGCCAGCAGTTACTCGAAGCTAGGAGAACAGTTCTTC. This sequence encodes CASSYSKLGEQFF. V gene TRBV6-5 combines with J gene TRBJ2-5; unclear D gene. The J call could be wrong; TRBJ2-1 is a better fit for the DNA end. CDR1 MNHEY and CDR2 SVGAGI come from the germline V gene. The CDR3 runs 13 residues.

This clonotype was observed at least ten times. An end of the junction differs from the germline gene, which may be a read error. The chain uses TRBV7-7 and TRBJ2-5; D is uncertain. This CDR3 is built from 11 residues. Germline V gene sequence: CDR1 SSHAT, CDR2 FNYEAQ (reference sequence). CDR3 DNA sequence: TGTGCTAGCAGTAACGGAGAGACCCAGTACTTC. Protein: CASSNGETQYF.

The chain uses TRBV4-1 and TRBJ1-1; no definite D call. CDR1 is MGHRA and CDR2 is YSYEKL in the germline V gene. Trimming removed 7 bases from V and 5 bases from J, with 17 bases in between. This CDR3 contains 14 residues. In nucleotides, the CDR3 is TGCGCCAGCAAACCAAACGGGCTGGAAACTGAAGCTTTCTTT. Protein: CASKPNGLETEAFF.

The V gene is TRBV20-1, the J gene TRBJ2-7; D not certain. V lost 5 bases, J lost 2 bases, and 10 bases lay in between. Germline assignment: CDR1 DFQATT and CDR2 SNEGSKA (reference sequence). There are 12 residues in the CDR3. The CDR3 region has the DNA TGCAGTGCTCTTATCGGTACCTACGAGCAGTACTTC. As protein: CSALIGTYEQYF.

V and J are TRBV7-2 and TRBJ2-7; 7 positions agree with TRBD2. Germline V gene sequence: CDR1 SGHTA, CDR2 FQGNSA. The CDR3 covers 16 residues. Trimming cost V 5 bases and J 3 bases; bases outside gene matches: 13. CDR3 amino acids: CASSKQEGGSFYEQYF. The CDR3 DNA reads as TGTGCCAGCAGCAAACAAGAGGGCGGGAGCTTCTACGAGCAGTACTTC.

DNA of the CDR3: TGTGCCAGCAGCTTAGGCCCTGGTGGATTCAACACCGGGGAGCTGTTTTTT. This translates into CASSLGPGGFNTGELFF. The rearrangement links TRBV11-2 to TRBJ2-2; no clear D. Trimming stripped 1 base from V and 2 bases from J, with 14 bases between. CDR1 and CDR2 from the germline V gene are SGHAT and FQNNGV. The CDR3 length is 17 residues.

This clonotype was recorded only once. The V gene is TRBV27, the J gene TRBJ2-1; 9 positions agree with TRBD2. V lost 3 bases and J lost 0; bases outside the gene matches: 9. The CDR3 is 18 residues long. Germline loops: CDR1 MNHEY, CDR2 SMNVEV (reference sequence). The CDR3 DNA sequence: TGTGCCAGCAGTTTTCTCACTAGCGGGCCGAGCTCCTACAATGAGCAGTTCTTC. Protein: CASSFLTSGPSSYNEQFF.

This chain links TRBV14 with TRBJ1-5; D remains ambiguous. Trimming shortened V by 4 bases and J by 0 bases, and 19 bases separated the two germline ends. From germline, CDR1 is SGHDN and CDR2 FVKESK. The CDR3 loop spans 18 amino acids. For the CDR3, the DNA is TGTGCCAGCAGCCTCCCTTTCCGGACGGACTATAGCAATCAGCCCCAGCATTTT. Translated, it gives CASSLPFRTDYSNQPQHF.

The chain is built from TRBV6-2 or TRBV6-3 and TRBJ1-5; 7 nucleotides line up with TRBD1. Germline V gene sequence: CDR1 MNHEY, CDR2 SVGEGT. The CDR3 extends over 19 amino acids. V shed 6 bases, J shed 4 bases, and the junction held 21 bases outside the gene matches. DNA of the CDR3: TGTGCCAGCAGCCTCCCGAGACTGACCGGGACAGTGCCAAATCAGCCCCAGCATTTT. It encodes CASSLPRLTGTVPNQPQHF.